These T cell receptor beta chains were read from a single sample in a study of blood T cell repertoires in COVID-19. Only in-frame clones appear in the TCRdb table, and some are missing; sequencing was by immunoSEQ multiplex PCR. This sample has under 250,000 clones, with under 90% found just once. The sequenced sample consisted of peripheral blood. The source is a woman aged 35 to 49 with active or convalescent COVID-19. Both conserved end residues are part of each CDR3. The order of the fields is V gene, CDR3 length, J gene, clone size, D gene, CDR3 DNA, CDR3 protein. The D gene is left open where the match is weak. Only part of the rows carry a size: once, few, many, or a class if the clone is expanded.

TRBV5-1	14	TRBJ2-7	.	.	TGCGCCAGCAGCTCCCGGACAGTAATGGACGAGCAGTACTTC	CASSSRTVMDEQYF
TRBV27	15	TRBJ1-4	few	.	TGTGCCAGCAGCTCCCGACTTGCAACTAATGAAAAACTGTTTTTT	CASSSRLATNEKLFF
TRBV6-5	15	TRBJ1-3	few	.	TGTGCCAGCAGTTACTCGCGAACGCTCGGAAACACCATATATTTT	CASSYSRTLGNTIYF
TRBV7-2	13	TRBJ2-5	.	.	TGTGCCAGCAGCTTAAGTTCGGGAGAGACCCAGTACTTC	CASSLSSGETQYF
TRBV7-3	17	TRBJ2-3	few	TRBD2	TGTGCCAGCAGCCCCCGTACACTAGCGGGGGGAGGGGATACGCAGTATTTT	CASSPRTLAGGGDTQYF
TRBV27	16	TRBJ1-4	once	.	TGTGCCAGCGGCTATTTATGGACAGCAACTAATGAAAAACTGTTTTTT	CASGYLWTATNEKLFF
TRBV2	15	TRBJ2-5	.	.	TGTGCCAGCATGGCCCTAGCTCACTCTCAAGAGACCCAGTACTTC	CASMALAHSQETQYF
TRBV2	12	TRBJ2-7	once	.	TGTGCCGGCCGGGACACTTACTACGAGCAGTACTTC	CAGRDTYYEQYF
TRBV10-1	14	TRBJ1-1	.	TRBD1	TGCGCCAGCAGTGAGGGGACAGGGAACACTGAAGCTTTCTTT	CASSEGTGNTEAFF
TRBV6-1	15	TRBJ1-2	.	.	TGTGCCAGCAGTGATCTTGGAGGCTACACCGATGGCTACACCTTC	CASSDLGGYTDGYTF
TRBV7-9	14	TRBJ1-1	.	.	TGTGCCAGCAGCCCCGGACAGACGAACACTGAAGCTTTCTTT	CASSPGQTNTEAFF
TRBV11-2	14	TRBJ2-7	.	.	TGTGCCAGCAGACCCGGACAGTTCCCAGGGGAGCAGTACTTC	CASRPGQFPGEQYF
TRBV15	14	TRBJ1-5	.	.	TGTGCCACCAGCAGAGGACAAGTCAATCAGCCCCAGCATTTT	CATSRGQVNQPQHF
TRBV9	13	TRBJ2-5	few	.	TGTGCCAGCAGCGTAGAACTAGACGGGACCCAGTACTTC	CASSVELDGTQYF
TRBV9	17	TRBJ2-3	.	TRBD1	TGTGCCAGCAGCGTCGGGACAGGCCCGATTAGCACAGATACGCAGTATTTT	CASSVGTGPISTDTQYF
TRBV5-4	16	TRBJ2-5	.	TRBD2	TGTGCCAGCAGCGGGGCCGAAAGCGGGGGTCGAGAGACCCAGTACTTC	CASSGAESGGRETQYF
TRBV7-8	17	TRBJ2-7	.	TRBD2	TGTGCCAGCAGCTCGGCGGGAGGCGGGAGGGGGAGTTACGAGCAGTACTTC	CASSSAGGGRGSYEQYF
TRBV11-3	15	TRBJ1-3	few	TRBD1	TGTGCCAGCAGCGGACAGGGGCTACCGGGAAACACCATATATTTT	CASSGQGLPGNTIYF
TRBV6-5	15	TRBJ1-1	.	.	TGTGCCAGCAACCCGACGAGACAGGTTAACACTGAAGCTTTCTTT	CASNPTRQVNTEAFF
TRBV7-9	16	TRBJ2-1	.	.	TGTGCCAGCAGCTTAAGCGTCGGAGACCTGCGAGGTGAGCAGTTCTTC	CASSLSVGDLRGEQFF
TRBV28	14	TRBJ1-2	.	TRBD1	TGTGCCAGCAGTCTAAAGACAGGGGGATATGGCTACACCTTC	CASSLKTGGYGYTF
TRBV24-1	17	TRBJ1-1	.	TRBD1	TGTGCCACCAGTGATTTGGGGCGGACAGGACTGGACACTGAAGCTTTCTTT	CATSDLGRTGLDTEAFF
TRBV7-9	14	TRBJ1-2	once	.	TGTGCCAGCAGCTTGAGCCACCTTAACTATGGCTACACCTTC	CASSLSHLNYGYTF
TRBV7-9	17	TRBJ1-1	.	TRBD1	TGTGCCAGCAGCTTAGCGGACAGGTTATTCATGAACACTGAAGCTTTCTTT	CASSLADRLFMNTEAFF
TRBV5-6	12	TRBJ2-3	few	.	TGTGCCAGCAGCTTGGCCCTGGATACGCAGTATTTT	CASSLALDTQYF
TRBV12-3/TRBV12-4	12	TRBJ2-2	.	.	TGTGCCAGCAGTTTATGGCCCGGGGAGCTGTTTTTT	CASSLWPGELFF
TRBV5-1	17	TRBJ1-6	.	TRBD1	TGCGCCAGCAGCTCCACCTTGACAGGGGGCTCTTCTTCACCCCTCCACTTT	CASSSTLTGGSSSPLHF
TRBV19	16	TRBJ2-7	.	.	TGTGCCAGTAGTCCCAATGGGGCGGGGAGCTCCTACGAGCAGTACTTC	CASSPNGAGSSYEQYF
TRBV18	14	TRBJ2-5	.	.	TGTGCCAGCTCACCGTCCACAGGGTACGAGACCCAGTACTTC	CASSPSTGYETQYF
TRBV28	17	TRBJ2-3	.	TRBD2	TGTGCCAGCAGTTCGCCCTCTCCGGGGGGGCCTCCAGATACGCAGTATTTT	CASSSPSPGGPPDTQYF
TRBV28	12	TRBJ1-2	.	.	TGTGCCAGCAACCTACAGGGACATGGCTACACCTTC	CASNLQGHGYTF